The 19 T cell receptor beta chains below all came from one sample that was sequenced in a study of read filtering for tumor transcriptome and immune sequencing (dated by TCRdb to about 2020). TCRdb shows the sequencer as Illumina HiSeq 4000. TCR libraries were built from about 400 ng RNA with the Immunoverse kit, using molecular barcoded adaptors covering alpha/delta and beta/gamma chains. TCRdb applied fastp at Q25 and MiXCR to the public reads, then kept only in-frame beta chains. Rows matching on CDR3 protein sequence are summarized as one entry with the most common DNA and genes. The sample table records some 62,000 distinct CDR3 sequences; about 15% of these occur just once. The ten largest clones represent 40% to 55% of the sample. Specimen: a population of CD138-negative cells sorted from bone marrow. Explained via the paper, the cell subset or site label denotes: bone marrow mononuclear cells depleted of CD138+ plasma/myeloma cells by negative magnetic selection. The receptors were sampled from a donor aged 40 or over with multiple myeloma.

This clonotype has at least ten counts. The chain combines TRBV7-6 with TRBJ2-2; 10 bases are a match to TRBD2. Unmatched junction bases numbered 4, after V lost 4 bases and J lost 2 bases. The germline V gene encodes CDR1 SGHVS and CDR2 FNYEAQ. The CDR3 covers 16 residues. The CDR3 DNA sequence: TGTGCCAGCAGCTCAGCGGGAGGGATCAACACCGGGGAGCTGTTTTTT. This translates into CASSSAGGINTGELFF.

This clonotype was counted at least ten times. This chain connects TRBV5-1 to TRBJ1-1; TRBD1 might be the D (5 bases). The germline V gene encodes CDR1 SGHRS and CDR2 YFSETQ. V was shortened by 6 bases and J by 5 bases, with 17 bases between the two germline ends. This CDR3 region has 14 residues. In DNA form, the CDR3 reads TGCGCCAGCACCGGAGGAGGGGCAGGGACTGAAGCTTTCTTT. Its translation: CASTGGGAGTEAFF.

This clonotype was found many times. The rearrangement joins TRBV7-2 to TRBJ2-1, with 11 nucleotides matching TRBD2. Germline CDR1 and CDR2: SGHTA and FQGNSA. The ends lost 5 bases at V and 10 bases at J; junction bases unmatched: 16. The CDR3 totals 17 residues. In nucleotides, the CDR3 is TGTGCCAGCAGCCCCTACCCCCTAGCGGGAGGAATTCGAGAGCAGTTCTTC. It translates to CASSPYPLAGGIREQFF.

This clonotype appeared many times. The chain recombines TRBV7-2 with TRBJ2-1; D is possibly TRBD2 (7 bases). Between the trimmed V and J ends, which lost 2 bases and 0 bases, there was a span of 17 bases. Germline V CDR1 and CDR2: SGHTA, FQGNSA. This CDR3 region has 18 residues. The CDR3: CASSLQGGEASSYNEQFF. The CDR3 bases are TGTGCCAGCAGCTTACAAGGGGGGGAGGCCAGCTCCTACAATGAGCAGTTCTTC.

At least ten counts were recorded for this clonotype. The chain employs TRBV7-2 and TRBJ1-1; the D gene is possibly TRBD1 (5 bases). Trimming shortened V by 4 bases and J by 3 bases, and 9 bases separated the two germline ends. The CDR3 runs to 13 residues. The V gene's germline CDR1 is SGHTA and CDR2 FQGNSA. The CDR3 nucleotides are TGTGCCAGCAGCTCGGGGGGGGACACTGAAGCTTTCTTT. Translated, it gives CASSSGGDTEAFF. The full variable domain, with the rest looked up from reference TRBV7-2 and TRBJ1-1, is GAGVSQSPSNKVTEKGKDVELRCDPISGHTALYWYRQSLGQGLEFLIYFQGNSAPDKSGLPSDRFSAERTGGSVSTLTIQRTQQEDSAVYLCASSSGGDTEAFFGQGTRLTVV.

The rearrangement links TRBV14 to TRBJ2-1; 7 nucleotides agree with TRBD1. In germline, CDR1 is SGHDN, CDR2 FVKESK. V lost 3 bases and J lost 1; bases outside the gene matches: 9. The CDR3 sequence is 17 residues long. CDR3 in amino acids: CASSHFPGQHSYNEQFF. The CDR3 nucleotides read TGTGCCAGCAGCCATTTCCCGGGACAGCATTCCTACAATGAGCAGTTCTTC.

This clonotype has at least ten counts. The gene calls are TRBV5-1 and TRBJ1-1; D not resolved. The CDR3 sequence is 14 residues long. The germline V gene has CDR1 SGHRS and CDR2 YFSETQ. The ends were cut back, 4 bases at V and 7 bases at J, with 17 bases in the middle. In DNA, the CDR3 is TGCGCCAGCAGCGCCGCGGTAGGTGAGGGTGAAGCTTTCTTT. Translating gives CASSAAVGEGEAFF.

Only a few counts were recorded for this clonotype. The rearrangement uses TRBV2 and TRBJ2-1; perhaps TRBD2 as D (6 bases). CDR1 and CDR2 from the germline V gene are SNHLY and FYNNEI. With 4 bases removed from V and 15 bases from J, the gap between germline ends came to 19 bases. The CDR3 has 13 amino acids. The CDR3 spells CASSGYDTSPGFF. Written as DNA, the CDR3 is TGTGCCAGCAGTGGATACGACACTAGCCCTGGGTTCTTC.

Worth noting for this clonotype: A much larger clone differs by one base, so this may be a read error. V usage is TRBV5-1 and J usage is TRBJ2-1; 16 nucleotides match TRBD2. Germline values: CDR1 SGHRS, CDR2 YFSETQ. The CDR3 consists of 20 residues. V was clipped by 4 bases and J by 6 bases; unmatched bases: 16. CDR3 sequence reads: CASSPGKGLAGGPRSNEQFF. In DNA, the CDR3 is TGCGCCAGCAGCCCCGGAAAGGGACTAGCGGGAGGGCCTCGGAGCAATGAGCAGTTCTTC.

This clonotype was detected many times. The chain has TRBV20-1 and TRBJ2-1; D possibly corresponds to TRBD2 (6 bases). The CDR3 totals 13 residues. The V end was cut by 3 bases, the J end by 3 bases, with 9 bases between. Germline V gene sequence: CDR1 DFQATT, CDR2 SNEGSKA (reference sequence). In DNA form, the CDR3 reads TGCAGTGCTAGCAGACTAGACTACAATGAGCAGTTCTTC. Translating gives CSASRLDYNEQFF.

This clonotype was recorded at least ten times. The chain employs TRBV6-2 or TRBV6-3 and TRBJ1-5; D possibly corresponds to TRBD1 (6 bases). Germline loops: CDR1 MNHEY, CDR2 SVGEGT. Trimming took 4 bases from V and 4 from J, leaving 20 bases between them. CDR3 size: 17 residues. The CDR3 loop is CASSSQPGGGMNQPQHF. As DNA, the CDR3 is TGTGCCAGCAGTTCCCAGCCTGGGGGCGGAATGAATCAGCCCCAGCATTTT.

This clonotype was observed many times. V and J are TRBV12-3 or TRBV12-4 and TRBJ2-3; no clear D gene. The CDR3 runs 14 residues. The germline V and J ends were trimmed by 3 bases and 2 bases, with 9 bases remaining between them. CDR3 in DNA: TGTGCCAGCAGTTTTATGGTAGCCACAGATACGCAGTATTTT. Its translation: CASSFMVATDTQYF.

This clonotype was observed a handful of times. V usage is TRBV5-1 and J usage is TRBJ1-3, with 7 bases matching TRBD1. Trimming at V came to 4 bases and at J to 0 bases, leaving 7 bases not matched to a gene. Germline V gives CDR1 SGHRS, CDR2 YFSETQ. The length of the CDR3 is 16 residues. The CDR3 protein is CASSPDRAVSGNTIYF. The CDR3 bases are TGCGCCAGCAGCCCTGACAGGGCCGTCTCTGGAAACACCATATATTTT. The variable domain in full, with the rest retrieved from reference TRBV5-1 and TRBJ1-3, is KAGVTQTPRYLIKTRGQQVTLSCSPISGHRSVSWYQQTPGQGLQFLFEYFSETQRNKGNFPGRFSGRQFSNSRSEMNVSTLELGDSALYLCASSPDRAVSGNTIYFGEGSWLTVV.

This chain connects TRBV30 to TRBJ2-3; 11 bases agree with TRBD2. The germline V gene encodes CDR1 GTSNPN and CDR2 SVGIG (reference sequence). V was clipped by 2 bases and J by 2 bases; unmatched bases: 6. This CDR3 is built from 16 residues. The CDR3 coding sequence is TGTGCCTGGAGTAACCGACTAGCGGGACCCACAGATACGCAGTATTTT. It specifies CAWSNRLAGPTDTQYF. Supplemented by reference TRBV30 and TRBJ2-3, the full variable domain reads SQTIHQWPATLVQPVGSPLSLECTVEGTSNPNLYWYRQAAGRGLQLLFYSVGIGQISSEVPQNLSASRPQDRQFILSSKKLLLSDSGFYLCAWSNRLAGPTDTQYFGPGTRLTVL.

This clonotype was seen repeatedly, ten times or more. The chain recombines TRBV18 with TRBJ1-2; D is undetermined. Germline V gene data show CDR1 as KGHSH and CDR2 as LQKENI. This CDR3 contains 11 residues. The V and J ends lost 2 bases and 8 bases respectively, with 6 bases between them. The CDR3 region is CASSPGPGYTF. The CDR3 DNA is TGTGCCAGCTCACCAGGTCCCGGCTACACCTTC.

A single count supports this clonotype. A much larger clone differs by one base, so this may be a read error. The chain couples TRBV28 to TRBJ2-2; TRBD1 or TRBD2 may be the D gene (6 bases each). The CDR3 is made up of 13 amino acids. The germline V gene encodes CDR1 MDHEN and CDR2 SYDVKM. CDR3 sequence: CASSWRQDGGLFF. The CDR3 nucleotides are TGTGCCAGCAGTTGGCGACAGGACGGGGGGCTGTTTTTT.

The rearrangement uses TRBV14 and TRBJ2-1; weak D call: TRBD1 (5 bases). The V end lost 4 bases, the J end lost 0 bases, and 10 bases lay between the germline ends. The CDR3 is 15 residues long. CDR1 is SGHDN, CDR2 FVKESK, per germline. For the CDR3, the DNA is TGTGCCAGCAGCCGTAAGGGGCTCTCCTACAATGAGCAGTTCTTC. Protein sequence: CASSRKGLSYNEQFF.

This clonotype was picked up a small number of times. The V call is TRBV5-1, the J call TRBJ2-7, with TRBD2 identical over 10 bases. Germline V gives CDR1 SGHRS, CDR2 YFSETQ. With 0 bases clipped from V and 6 bases from J, the junction kept 18 bases outside the gene matches. The CDR3 spans 19 residues. CDR3 DNA: TGCGCCAGCAGCTTGGGAACTAGCGGGAACCCTCGGAATCGGCTCGAGCAGTACTTC. This sequence encodes CASSLGTSGNPRNRLEQYF.

As to this clonotype: A much larger clone lies one base from this, so it may be a read error. V gene TRBV11-3 combines with J gene TRBJ2-1, with TRBD1 as a possible D gene (5 bases). The germline V gene encodes CDR1 SGHNT and CDR2 YENEEA. The CDR3 spans 13 residues. The DNA of the CDR3 is TGTGCCAGTGGCGTGGGTCCAGGGAATGCGCAGTTCTTC. It is translated as CASGVGPGNAQFF. Variable domain in full (rest from reference TRBV11-3 and TRBJ2-1): EAGVVQSPRYKIIEKKQPVAFWCNPISGHNTLYWYLQNLGQGPELLIRYENEEAVDDSQLPKDRFSAERLKGVDSTLKIQPAELGDSAVYLCASGVGPGNAQFFGPGTRLTVL.